The TCR beta chain described here comes from a study of blood T cell repertoires in COVID-19. Study-level information: Both acute and convalescent COVID-19 samples were obtained from the United States, Italy and Spain.

Study processing details: Amplifying reference gene primers gave estimates of nucleated cell counts. Sequencing used immunoSEQ multiplex PCR; TCRdb keeps in-frame clones, though not all of them. V and J calls and clone size are copied from that table; D and trimming were computed from the DNA. Here the sample spans about 220,000 clones, nearly 90% being singletons. There are a few counts of this clone. Other nucleotide sequences in the sample specify the same CDR3. The CDR3 contains 14 residues. V lost 0 bases and J lost 0, with 4 bases in between. Germline values: CDR1 SGHRS, CDR2 YFSETQ. The sequencing sample was made of PBMCs or T cells enriched from blood (not recorded which). The receptor was isolated from a man aged 30 to 39 who had been exposed to COVID-19. The rearrangement joins TRBV5-1 to TRBJ1-3; D unclear. CDR3 in DNA: TGCGCCAGCAGCTTGGGCGACTCTGGAAACACCATATATTTT. Translation gives CASSLGDSGNTIYF.